This TCR beta chain was identified in a study of T cells after yellow fever vaccination. This clonotype was seen more than once but under ten times. Using its own MiXCR run on the 5' RACE reads, TCRdb lists one record per CDR3 protein. This sample has hundreds of thousands of distinct CDR3 sequences, with around 12% found just once. This CDR3 spans 15 amino acids. The V end was cut by 2 bases, the J end by 0 bases, with 8 bases between. Germline V CDR1 and CDR2: LNHDA, SQIVND (reference sequence). The starting material was PBMCs, obtained on the day of the yellow fever booster vaccination. The TCR sequence derives from a man in his thirties or forties who received the YFV17D yellow fever vaccine. The chain joins TRBV19 to TRBJ2-1; no clear D. Here the CDR3 reads CASSIRQSSYNEQFF. The DNA of the CDR3 is TGTGCCAGTAGTATACGGCAGAGCTCCTACAATGAGCAGTTCTTC.